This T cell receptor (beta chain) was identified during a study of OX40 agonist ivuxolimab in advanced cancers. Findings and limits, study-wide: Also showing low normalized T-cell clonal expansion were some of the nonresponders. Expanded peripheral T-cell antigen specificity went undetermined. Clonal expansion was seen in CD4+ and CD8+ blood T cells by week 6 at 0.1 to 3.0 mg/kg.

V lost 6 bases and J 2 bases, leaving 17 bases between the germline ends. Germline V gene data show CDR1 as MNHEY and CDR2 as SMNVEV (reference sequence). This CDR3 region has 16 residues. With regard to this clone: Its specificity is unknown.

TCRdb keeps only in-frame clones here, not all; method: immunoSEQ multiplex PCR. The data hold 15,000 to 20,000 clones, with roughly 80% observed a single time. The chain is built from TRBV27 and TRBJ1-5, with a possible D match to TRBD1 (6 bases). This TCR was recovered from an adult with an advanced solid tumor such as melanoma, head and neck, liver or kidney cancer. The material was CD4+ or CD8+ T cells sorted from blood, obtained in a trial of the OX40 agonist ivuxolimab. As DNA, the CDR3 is TGTGCCAGCAGCCCTACAGGGCTCGGGGGCAATCAGCCCCAGCATTTT. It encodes CASSPTGLGGNQPQHF.